These 21 T cell receptor beta chains came from one sample sequenced in a study of control samples from healthy donors and cancer patients. Produced via immunoSEQ multiplex PCR; TCRdb's table is partial and in-frame only. The data hold some 49,000 clones, with around 94% observed a single time. Sequenced: PBMCs. The source is a man aged 25 to 45 with colorectal cancer.

This clone has just one count. The rearrangement uses TRBV11-2 and TRBJ2-5; 7 bases line up with TRBD1. The CDR3 length is 14 residues. CDR1 SGHAT and CDR2 FQNNGV come from the germline V gene. V shed 3 bases, J shed 3 bases, and the junction held 4 bases outside the gene matches. For the CDR3, the DNA is TGTGCCAGCAGCTTGGAACAGGGGAAAGAGACCCAGTACTTC. Amino acid sequence: CASSLEQGKETQYF.

This chain links TRBV25-1 with TRBJ2-6; D possibly corresponds to TRBD1 (6 bases). The germline V gene encodes CDR1 MGHDK and CDR2 SYGVNS. The CDR3 covers 14 residues. V lost 1 base and J 12 bases, leaving 13 bases between the germline ends. CDR3 coding DNA: TGTGCCAGCAGTGAATTTGCAGGGGACCGCGTCCTGACTTTC. Amino acid sequence: CASSEFAGDRVLTF.

The chain links TRBV5-1 to TRBJ2-2; D is possibly TRBD2 (7 bases). Germline-derived CDR1 and CDR2 are SGHRS and YFSETQ. The V end lost 0 bases, the J end lost 0 bases, and 18 bases lay between the germline ends. This CDR3 contains 19 residues. CDR3 region: CASSLGGGASGANTGELFF. As DNA, the CDR3 is TGCGCCAGCAGCTTGGGAGGGGGAGCTAGCGGTGCGAACACCGGGGAGCTGTTTTTT.

The chain links TRBV5-1 to TRBJ2-1; TRBD2 agrees at 10 bases. CDR1 is SGHRS, CDR2 YFSETQ, per germline. The CDR3 sequence is 21 residues long. Trimming took 3 bases from V and 0 from J; bases not matched to a gene: 18. DNA of the CDR3: TGCGCCAGCAGCTCGATGCAGGGGGCTAGCGGGGGACCCAGCTCCTACAATGAGCAGTTCTTC. It translates to CASSSMQGASGGPSSYNEQFF. The whole variable domain, remainder taken from reference TRBV5-1 and TRBJ2-1, is KAGVTQTPRYLIKTRGQQVTLSCSPISGHRSVSWYQQTPGQGLQFLFEYFSETQRNKGNFPGRFSGRQFSNSRSEMNVSTLELGDSALYLCASSSMQGASGGPSSYNEQFFGPGTRLTVL.

The genes are TRBV19 and TRBJ2-7; D possibly matches TRBD1 or TRBD2 (6 bases each). V shed 3 bases and J shed 4 bases, with 13 bases lying between them. Germline V CDR1 and CDR2: LNHDA, SQIVND (reference sequence). The CDR3 consists of 14 residues. DNA for the CDR3: TGTGCCAGTAGTATTTTCCAGGGGAGGTACGAGCAGTACTTC. Amino acid sequence: CASSIFQGRYEQYF.

This clone was seen more than once but under ten times. The chain uses TRBV29-1 and TRBJ2-3; D not certain. Trimming left V 1 base short and J 1 base short, with 12 bases between. This CDR3 has 15 residues. Germline loops: CDR1 SQVTM, CDR2 ANQGSEA. The CDR3 region is CSVEGHQPRTDTQYF. CDR3 nucleotides: TGCAGCGTTGAAGGTCATCAGCCTCGCACAGATACGCAGTATTTT.

The V gene is TRBV18, the J gene TRBJ2-5, with no clear D. The CDR3 is 13 amino acids. Germline CDR1 is KGHSH and CDR2 is LQKENI. V gave up 3 bases and J gave up 4 bases, with 9 bases separating them. This CDR3 reads CASSPSGRETQYF. The CDR3 DNA follows: TGTGCCAGCTCACCGTCCGGTAGAGAGACCCAGTACTTC. Complete variable domain (other parts from reference TRBV18 and TRBJ2-5): NAGVMQNPRHLVRRRGQEARLRCSPMKGHSHVYWYRQLPEEGLKFMVYLQKENIIDESGMPKERFSAEFPKEGPSILRIQQVVRGDSAAYFCASSPSGRETQYFGPGTRLLVL.

The chain employs TRBV15 and TRBJ2-6; D uncertain. V dropped 8 bases and J dropped 0 bases, with 11 bases sitting between them. Germline V gene data show CDR1 as LNHNV and CDR2 as YYDKDF (reference sequence). The CDR3 covers 15 residues. The CDR3 region is CATFAGDSGANVLTF. CDR3 nucleotides: TGTGCCACCTTCGCAGGAGACTCTGGGGCCAACGTCCTGACTTTC.

The rearrangement links TRBV7-2 to TRBJ2-1; 7 bases align to TRBD1. The CDR3 sequence is 18 residues long. CDR1 is SGHTA, CDR2 FQGNSA, per germline. Losses at the gene ends were 2 bases for V and 8 bases for J; bases not matched to a gene: 18. The CDR3 bases are TGTGCCAGCAGCTTACCTGCAGCTGAGGGGGCTGTTTTCTATGAGCAGTTCTTC. This translates into CASSLPAAEGAVFYEQFF.

V and J are TRBV30 and TRBJ1-1; D gene unclear. The CDR3 sequence is 13 residues long. Trimming shortened V by 6 bases and J by 6 bases, and 17 bases separated the two germline ends. Germline V gives CDR1 GTSNPN, CDR2 SVGIG (reference sequence). The CDR3 DNA reads as TGTGCCTGTTGCGAGAAAGGTGCCGCTGAAGCTTTCTTT. Protein: CACCEKGAAEAFF. The full variable domain, in which reference TRBV30 and TRBJ1-1 provide the parts outside the CDR3, is SQTIHQWPATLVQPVGSPLSLECTVEGTSNPNLYWYRQAAGRGLQLLFYSVGIGQISSEVPQNLSASRPQDRQFILSSKKLLLSDSGFYLCACCEKGAAEAFFGQGTRLTVV.

The DNA for the CDR3 is TGTGCCAGCAGGACAGTTTCTTCCTACGAGCAGTACTTC. It yields the protein CASRTVSSYEQYF. The genes are TRBV6-5 and TRBJ2-7; possible D gene TRBD1, 5 bases. Germline V gene lookup returns CDR1 MNHEY and CDR2 SVGAGI. V lost 6 bases, J lost 1 base, and 10 bases lay in between. The CDR3 extends over 13 amino acids.

The rearrangement links TRBV5-8 to TRBJ2-7, with 9 bases identical to TRBD1. CDR3 length: 13 amino acids. V gave up 4 bases and J gave up 12 bases; unmatched junction bases: 11. CDR1 and CDR2 (germline): SGHTS, YDEGEE. CDR3 sequence (DNA): TGTGCCAGCAGCATCCGGGACAGGGACCAGGCGTACGTC. Translation: CASSIRDRDQAYV.

With regard to this clone: Germline and junction disagree at one end, which may indicate a read error. The rearrangement joins TRBV6-6 to TRBJ2-4, with D possibly TRBD1 on 6 matching bases. Per the germline V gene, CDR1 is MNHNY and CDR2 is SVGAGI (reference sequence). This CDR3 region has 15 residues. This CDR3 is CASNYRDLGKNIQYF. The CDR3 bases are TGTGCCAGCAATTACAGGGACCTAGGCAAAAACATTCAGTACTTC.

This chain joins TRBV24-1 and TRBJ2-1; D not certain. The CDR3 is 13 residues long. Germline CDR1 KGHDR, CDR2 SFDVKD. V was pared by 4 bases and J by 7 bases, with 10 bases between. The CDR3 bases are TGTGCCACCAGTGACACCAGAAGGAATGAGCAGTTCTTC. It translates to CATSDTRRNEQFF.

CDR3 DNA sequence: TGTGCCAGCAGCTTAGCCGGGGGGTACAATGAGCAGTTCTTC. It specifies CASSLAGGYNEQFF. V gene TRBV11-2 combines with J gene TRBJ2-1; 7 bases map to TRBD2. Germline-derived CDR1 and CDR2 are SGHAT and FQNNGV. The CDR3 is 14 amino acids. V lost 1 base and J lost 4; bases outside the gene matches: 1.

The chain is built from TRBV10-2 and TRBJ2-7; 9 bases match TRBD2. This CDR3 spans 15 amino acids. The germline CDR1 and CDR2 sequences are WSHSY and SAAADI. V shed 5 bases, J shed 3 bases, and the junction held 8 bases outside the gene matches. For the CDR3, the DNA is TGCGCCAGCAGTCGTACAGCGGGGGGACTCTACGAGCAGTACGTC. This encodes CASSRTAGGLYEQYV.

This chain links TRBV29-1 with TRBJ2-1; 7 nucleotides align to TRBD1. Germline trimming cut 5 bases from V and 5 bases from J; bases unmatched to any gene: 6. Looked up from germline, CDR1 is SQVTM and CDR2 is ANQGSEA. The CDR3 length is 13 residues. In nucleotides, the CDR3 is TGCAGCGTTAGGGGGCAGAACGACAATGAGCAGTTCTTC. Residues: CSVRGQNDNEQFF.

This chain links TRBV11-2 with TRBJ1-3; TRBD1 matches at 9 bases. Germline CDR1 reads SGHAT; CDR2 reads FQNNGV. The J segment lost 2 bases and the V segment lost 0 bases, leaving 8 bases of the junction unmatched. CDR3 length: 18 residues. The CDR3 loop is CASSLEGSRDRAGNTIYF. For the CDR3, the DNA is TGTGCCAGCAGCTTAGAAGGTTCCCGGGACAGGGCTGGAAACACCATATATTTT.

The chain joins TRBV4-3 to TRBJ1-4, with D hard to call. The V and J ends lost 2 bases and 8 bases respectively, with 21 bases between them. This CDR3 is built from 17 residues. Germline lookup yields CDR1 LGHNA and CDR2 YSLEER. The CDR3 here is CASSQHDLRRAGEKLFF. The CDR3 DNA reads as TGCGCCAGCAGCCAACACGACCTCCGACGGGCTGGGGAAAAACTGTTTTTT.

This chain joins TRBV6-2 or TRBV6-3 and TRBJ1-1; D is possibly TRBD1 (5 bases). The CDR3 runs to 14 residues. The germline V gene has CDR1 MNHEY and CDR2 SVGEGT. Trimming removed 5 bases from V and 2 bases from J, with 12 bases in between. This CDR3 is CASSILQGNTEAFF. The CDR3 DNA sequence: TGTGCCAGCAGTATCTTGCAGGGTAACACTGAAGCTTTCTTT.

The V call is TRBV29-1, the J call TRBJ2-5; D may be TRBD2 (5 bases). Looked up from germline, CDR1 is SQVTM and CDR2 is ANQGSEA. This CDR3 comprises 13 residues. V lost 3 bases, J lost 4 bases, and 12 bases lay in between. The CDR3 region is CSVDEKRGETQYF. In nucleotides, the CDR3 is TGCAGCGTTGACGAGAAACGGGGAGAGACCCAGTACTTC.